The clone carrying this TCR beta chain was recorded a few times. The data stem from a study of T cells in Graves' hyperthyroidism and ophthalmopathy. Researchers amplified the TCR beta CDR3 regions from RNA transcripts. RT-PCR in the first round (using the HTBI primer set) targeted the TCR CDR3. MiXCR, applied by TCRdb to the multiplex PCR reads, yields one record per CDR3 protein. The sample consists of roughly 710,000 distinct CDR3 sequences, just over 35% of them appearing once. This CDR3 is built from 12 residues. CDR1 MDHEN and CDR2 SYDVKM come from the germline V gene. The ends were cut back, 5 bases at V and 10 bases at J, with 14 bases in the middle.

The receptor was derived from a woman aged 40 to 55 with Graves' hyperthyroidism. This rearrangement joins TRBV28 to TRBJ1-1; D is possibly TRBD1 (6 bases). The sequencing sample was made of blood. The CDR3 loop is CASSRPDRRAFF. The CDR3, as DNA: TGTGCCAGCAGTCGACCCGACAGGCGAGCTTTCTTT.